This T cell receptor (beta chain) emerged from a study of T cells after yellow fever vaccination. Study as a whole: Low-cell-number fractions underwent preparation using SMART-Seq v4 Ultra Low Input.

This clonotype was seen a few times. In making TCR cDNA, 5'RACE template switching added a universal primer site and UMIs to it. TCRdb recomputed calls from the 5' RACE reads with MiXCR, one row per CDR3 protein. The table has approximately 300,000 distinct CDR3 sequences, about 10% seen once; the top ten hold about 3.3%. Per germline, CDR1 MGHRA and CDR2 YSYEKL. The CDR3 is 18 residues long. Trimming at V came to 6 bases and at J to 3 bases, leaving 16 bases not matched to a gene. This sequence joins TRBV4-1 and TRBJ1-5, with TRBD1 matching 8 bases. This TCR derives from a man between 18 and 35 years old who received the YFV17D yellow fever vaccine. Sequenced here: CD4+ T cells sorted from PBMCs, sampled 45 days after the yellow fever booster vaccination. The CDR3 nucleotides are TGCGCCAGCAGACAATTCACAGGGGGACGTAAGGTCAATCAGCCCCAGCATTTT. Amino acid sequence: CASRQFTGGRKVNQPQHF.